This T cell receptor (beta chain) is from a study of T cells in Graves' hyperthyroidism and ophthalmopathy. Study-wide findings and caveats: A model of 13 V-J pairs discriminated ophthalmopathy from stable hyperthyroidism.

Germline values: CDR1 SQVTM, CDR2 ANQGSEA. Trimming took 5 bases from V and 9 from J, leaving 22 bases between them. The CDR3 totals 14 residues. As regards this clonotype: The antigen remains unidentified. Just one base apart from a much larger clone, this may be a read error.

It was RNA transcripts that yielded the amplified TCR beta CDR3 regions. The TCR CDR3 first-round RT-PCR relied on the HTBI primer set. TCRdb analysed the multiplex PCR reads with MiXCR anew, one entry per CDR3 protein. Of approximately 630,000 distinct CDR3 sequences in the sample, roughly 15% were seen once. With a duration under 2 months, the hyperthyroidism was newly diagnosed in patients aged 18 to 65. V and J are TRBV29-1 and TRBJ1-1; tentative D call: TRBD1 (6 bases). The material sequenced was blood. This TCR derives from a woman aged 25 to 39 with Graves' hyperthyroidism. The CDR3 sequence: CSVLNPGRGLKAFF. The CDR3 DNA reads as TGCAGCGTTTTAAACCCGGGCAGGGGCTTGAAAGCTTTCTTT.